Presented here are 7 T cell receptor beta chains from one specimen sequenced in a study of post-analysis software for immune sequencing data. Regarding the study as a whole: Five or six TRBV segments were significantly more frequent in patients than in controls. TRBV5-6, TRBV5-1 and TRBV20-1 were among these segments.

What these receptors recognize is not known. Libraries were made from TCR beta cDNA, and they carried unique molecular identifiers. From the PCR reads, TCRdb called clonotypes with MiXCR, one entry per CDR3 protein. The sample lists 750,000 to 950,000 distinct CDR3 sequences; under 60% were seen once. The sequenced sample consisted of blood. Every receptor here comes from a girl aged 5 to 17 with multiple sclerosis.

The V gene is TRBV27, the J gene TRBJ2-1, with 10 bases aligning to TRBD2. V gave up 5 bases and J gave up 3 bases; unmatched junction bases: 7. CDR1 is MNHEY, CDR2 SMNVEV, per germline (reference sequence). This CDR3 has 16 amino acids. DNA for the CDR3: TGTGCCAGCAGTCAGCTAGCGGGAGAGGTCTACAATGAGCAGTTCTTC. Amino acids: CASSQLAGEVYNEQFF.

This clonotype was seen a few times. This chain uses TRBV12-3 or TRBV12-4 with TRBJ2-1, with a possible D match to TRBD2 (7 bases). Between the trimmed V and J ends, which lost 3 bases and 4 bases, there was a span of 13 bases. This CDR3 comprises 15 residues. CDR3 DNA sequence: TGTGCCAGCAGTTTCGGACTAGGGGGGTACAATGAGCAGTTCTTC. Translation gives CASSFGLGGYNEQFF.

The DNA for the CDR3 is TGCAGTGCAATAAAAGGGACTAGCGGAGTGTACGAGCAGTACTTC. It translates to CSAIKGTSGVYEQYF. The V gene is TRBV20-1, the J gene TRBJ2-7; TRBD2 matches 11 bases. CDR3 size: 15 residues. Germline V gives CDR1 DFQATT, CDR2 SNEGSKA (reference sequence). J was trimmed by 4 bases and V by 6 bases; bases with no gene match: 11.

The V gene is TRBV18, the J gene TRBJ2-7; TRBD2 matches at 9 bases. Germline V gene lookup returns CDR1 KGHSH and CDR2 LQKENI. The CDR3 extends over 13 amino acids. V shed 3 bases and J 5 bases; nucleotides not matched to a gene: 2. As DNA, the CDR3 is TGTGCCAGCTCACCGAGGACTAGCGACGAGCAGTACTTC. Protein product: CASSPRTSDEQYF.

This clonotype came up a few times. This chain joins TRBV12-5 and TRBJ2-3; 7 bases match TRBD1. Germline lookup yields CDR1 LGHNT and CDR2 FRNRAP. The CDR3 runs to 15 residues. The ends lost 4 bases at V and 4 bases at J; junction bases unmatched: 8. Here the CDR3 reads CASGSSRDSADTQYF. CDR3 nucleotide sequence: TGTGCTAGTGGTTCCTCCCGGGACAGCGCAGATACGCAGTATTTT.

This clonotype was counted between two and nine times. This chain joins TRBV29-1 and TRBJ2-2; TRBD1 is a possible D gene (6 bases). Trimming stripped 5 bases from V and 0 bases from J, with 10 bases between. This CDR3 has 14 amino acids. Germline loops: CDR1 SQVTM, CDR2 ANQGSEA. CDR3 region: CSVTGLANTGELFF. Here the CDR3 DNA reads TGCAGCGTTACAGGGCTCGCGAACACCGGGGAGCTGTTTTTT.

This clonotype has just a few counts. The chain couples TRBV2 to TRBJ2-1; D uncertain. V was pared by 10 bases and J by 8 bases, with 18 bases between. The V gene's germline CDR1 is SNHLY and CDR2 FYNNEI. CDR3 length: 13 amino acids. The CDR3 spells CAIWTFPNDEQFF. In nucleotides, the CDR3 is TGTGCCATATGGACGTTTCCGAATGATGAGCAGTTCTTC.